A single sample gave rise to the 17 T cell receptor beta chains below, sequenced in a study of blood T cell repertoires in COVID-19. Profiled with immunoSEQ multiplex PCR; TCRdb holds only in-frame clones, not every one. The sample includes 450,000 to 500,000 clones, less than 90% of them seen just once. The sequenced sample was PBMCs or T cells enriched from blood (not recorded which). These TCRs come from a woman aged 60 to 75 who had recovered from COVID-19.

The J gene is TRBJ2-1, the V gene TRBV7-2; the match to TRBD1 covers 8 bases. This CDR3 contains 16 residues. Germline-derived CDR1 and CDR2 are SGHTA and FQGNSA. The V and J ends lost 2 bases and 5 bases, in that order; junction bases with no gene match: 8. The CDR3 DNA follows: TGTGCCAGCAGCTTACAGGGGGCTCGGTATGACAATGAGCAGTTCTTC. As protein: CASSLQGARYDNEQFF.

The chain employs TRBV19 and TRBJ1-2, with 8 nucleotides matching TRBD1. V trimming: 5 bases; J trimming: 6 bases; junction bases outside the gene matches: 11. Germline lookup yields CDR1 LNHDA and CDR2 SQIVND (reference sequence). CDR3 size: 15 residues. The CDR3 here is CASSFGQGRSHGYTF. The CDR3 region has the DNA TGTGCCAGTAGTTTTGGACAGGGTCGTTCGCATGGCTACACCTTC. Based on the CDR3 plus reference TRBV19 and TRBJ1-2, the full variable domain is DGGITQSPKYLFRKEGQNVTLSCEQNLNHDAMYWYRQDPGQGLRLIYYSQIVNDFQKGDIAEGYSVSREKKESFPLTVTSAQKNPTAFYLCASSFGQGRSHGYTFGSGTRLTVV.

The rearrangement uses TRBV4-1 and TRBJ2-2, with D unresolved. Germline V lookup: CDR1 MGHRA, CDR2 YSYEKL. This CDR3 contains 13 residues. V gave up 0 bases and J gave up 6 bases, with 5 bases separating them. CDR3 amino acids: CASSQEGSGELFF. CDR3 DNA: TGCGCCAGCAGCCAAGAGGGCTCCGGGGAGCTGTTTTTT.

V and J are TRBV4-1 and TRBJ2-5; 7 bases agree with TRBD1. Germline CDR1 and CDR2: MGHRA and YSYEKL. This CDR3 has 14 amino acids. Trimming cost V 3 bases and J 5 bases; bases outside gene matches: 6. CDR3 residues: CASSQTGLRETQYF. CDR3 coding DNA: TGCGCCAGCAGCCAGACAGGGTTAAGGGAGACCCAGTACTTC.

The chain carries TRBV27 and TRBJ2-7, with TRBD1 as a possible D gene (5 bases). CDR3 length: 16 amino acids. Germline values: CDR1 MNHEY, CDR2 SMNVEV (reference sequence). The V gene lost 5 bases and the J gene lost 0 bases, with 17 bases spanning the gap. CDR3 residues: CASSPIGQGASYEQYV. In DNA, the CDR3 is TGTGCCAGCAGTCCGATCGGACAAGGGGCCTCCTACGAGCAGTACGTC.

CDR3 nucleotides: TGTGCCAGCACTAGGACTAGCGGGGGCACAGATACGCAGTATTTT. This gives the protein CASTRTSGGTDTQYF. The chain has TRBV2 and TRBJ2-3; 12 bases match TRBD2. Germline CDR1 reads SNHLY; CDR2 reads FYNNEI. V shed 7 bases, J shed 1 base, and the junction held 3 bases outside the gene matches. The CDR3 runs 15 residues.

The rearrangement joins TRBV7-2 to TRBJ1-2; 11 nucleotides match TRBD1. V lost 5 bases, J lost 4 bases, and 6 bases stayed unmatched. Germline V gives CDR1 SGHTA, CDR2 FQGNSA. The CDR3 is 15 residues long. The CDR3 DNA reads as TGTGCCAGCAGCGCAGGGACAGGGGGTGGCTATGGCTACACCTTC. This gives the protein CASSAGTGGGYGYTF. The full variable domain, with the rest looked up from reference TRBV7-2 and TRBJ1-2, is GAGVSQSPSNKVTEKGKDVELRCDPISGHTALYWYRQSLGQGLEFLIYFQGNSAPDKSGLPSDRFSAERTGGSVSTLTIQRTQQEDSAVYLCASSAGTGGGYGYTFGSGTRLTVV.

This clone was seen once. The gene calls are TRBV11-2 and TRBJ2-1; 7 bases map to TRBD1. The CDR3 extends over 15 amino acids. Trimming removed 7 bases from V and 4 bases from J; junction bases left unmatched: 10. Germline CDR1 reads SGHAT; CDR2 reads FQNNGV. CDR3 DNA: TGTGCCAGCAACTACCTAGGGGGCCGATACAATGAGCAGTTCTTC. Its translation: CASNYLGGRYNEQFF. The full variable domain, with the rest looked up from reference TRBV11-2 and TRBJ2-1, is EAGVAQSPRYKIIEKRQSVAFWCNPISGHATLYWYQQILGQGPKLLIQFQNNGVVDDSQLPKDRFSAERLKGVDSTLKIQPAKLEDSAVYLCASNYLGGRYNEQFFGPGTRLTVL.

The V and J genes are TRBV21-1 and TRBJ2-7; the D segment call TRBD1 is taken from the table without a DNA check. TRBV21-1 is classified as a pseudogene. The CDR3 is made up of 16 amino acids. This CDR3 reads CASSKQPRWGVGEQYV. CDR3 in DNA: TGTGCCAGCAGCAAACAGCCACGATGGGGCGTTGGCGAGCAGTACGTC.

This chain links TRBV3-1 (or the pseudogene TRBV3-2) with TRBJ1-1; D uncertain. The CDR3 extends over 15 amino acids. Germline lookup yields CDR1 LGHDT and CDR2 YNNKEL (reference sequence). The V end was cut by 1 base, the J end by 1 base, with 10 bases between. DNA of the CDR3: TGTGCCAGCAGCCAAGTAGGAGGTGGGAACACTGAAGCTTTCTTT. This codes for CASSQVGGGNTEAFF.

There are many counts of this clone. V gene TRBV2 combines with J gene TRBJ2-1; D gene uncertain. The CDR3 has 14 residues. Trimming took off 0 bases at V and 6 bases at J, with 9 bases between the two ends. Germline V gives CDR1 SNHLY, CDR2 FYNNEI. The CDR3: CASSEATASNEQFF. The DNA of the CDR3 is TGTGCCAGCAGTGAAGCAACAGCCAGCAATGAGCAGTTCTTC.

This clone has only a few counts. The J gene is TRBJ1-2, the V gene TRBV6-2 or TRBV6-3, with 7 bases matching TRBD1. CDR1 and CDR2 (germline): MNHEY, SVGEGT. The CDR3 loop spans 13 amino acids. Unmatched junction bases numbered 3, after V lost 4 bases and J lost 4 bases. This CDR3 reads CASSLTGTYGYTF. CDR3 coding DNA: TGTGCCAGCAGTTTGACAGGGACCTATGGCTACACCTTC.

DNA for the CDR3: TGCGCCAGCAGTGAGAAAGCACCCCGCACTGAAGCTTTCTTT. This sequence encodes CASSEKAPRTEAFF. The genes are TRBV10-2 and TRBJ1-1; D gene uncertain. Trimming removed 2 bases from V and 4 bases from J, with 11 bases in between. The CDR3 runs 14 residues. Germline loops: CDR1 WSHSY, CDR2 SAAADI.

The rearrangement uses TRBV28 and TRBJ2-7; D unclear. V shed 2 bases and J shed 3 bases, with 8 bases lying between them. This CDR3 region has 13 residues. From germline, CDR1 is MDHEN and CDR2 SYDVKM. CDR3: CASSLESHYEQYV. CDR3 coding DNA: TGTGCCAGCAGTTTAGAGTCTCACTACGAGCAGTACGTC.

This clone came up once. CDR3: CASSLNGHNQPQHF. For the CDR3, the DNA is TGTGCCAGCAGCTTAAACGGACACAATCAGCCCCAGCATTTT. The gene calls are TRBV11-2 and TRBJ1-5; the D gene is possibly TRBD1 (5 bases). There are 14 residues in the CDR3. Trimming removed 2 bases at V and 3 bases at J, with 8 bases between. Germline CDR1 reads SGHAT; CDR2 reads FQNNGV.

This chain uses TRBV6-5 with TRBJ2-6; D call uncertain. This CDR3 has 13 residues. Trimming left V 9 bases short and J 0 bases short, with 6 bases between. Looked up from germline, CDR1 is MNHEY and CDR2 is SVGAGI. The CDR3 sequence: CASRPSGANVLTF. CDR3 DNA: TGTGCCAGTCGTCCCTCTGGGGCCAACGTCCTGACTTTC.

V is TRBV2 and J is TRBJ2-3; the match to TRBD2 covers 9 bases. This CDR3 is built from 17 residues. Germline lookup yields CDR1 SNHLY and CDR2 FYNNEI. V shed 5 bases and J 0 bases; nucleotides not matched to a gene: 9. This CDR3 is CASSTSGPFFSTDTQYF. CDR3 bases: TGTGCCAGCAGTACTAGCGGGCCCTTCTTTAGCACAGATACGCAGTATTTT.